The 19 T cell receptor beta chains below all came from one sample that was sequenced in a study of blood T cell repertoires in COVID-19. Some clones are missing from TCRdb's copy, which holds only in-frame ones; the method was immunoSEQ multiplex PCR. In the table there are tens of thousands of clones, over 75% of which are singletons. The sequencing sample was made of peripheral blood. The receptors derive from a woman older than 75 with acute or convalescent COVID-19.

The V and J genes are TRBV30 and TRBJ2-7; the match to TRBD2 covers 10 bases. CDR1 is GTSNPN, CDR2 SVGIG, per germline (reference sequence). This CDR3 is built from 14 residues. V shed 2 bases and J 3 bases; nucleotides not matched to a gene: 4. CDR3 bases: TGTGCCTGGAGTACGAGCGGGAGGGGCTACGAGCAGTACTTC. Protein product: CAWSTSGRGYEQYF.

The V call is TRBV5-4, the J call TRBJ2-3, with TRBD1 matching over 7 bases. Germline V gene lookup returns CDR1 SGHNT and CDR2 YYREEE (reference sequence). V shed 3 bases, J shed 3 bases, and the junction held 7 bases outside the gene matches. The CDR3 sequence is 15 residues long. The CDR3 DNA follows: TGTGCCAGCAGCTATGGACAGGTCGATACAGATACGCAGTATTTT. It translates to CASSYGQVDTDTQYF. The full variable domain, in which reference TRBV5-4 and TRBJ2-3 provide the parts outside the CDR3, is ETGVTQSPTHLIKTRGQQVTLRCSSQSGHNTVSWYQQALGQGPQFIFQYYREEENGRGNFPPRFSGLQFPNYSSELNVNALELDDSALYLCASSYGQVDTDTQYFGPGTRLTVL.

The rearrangement links TRBV9 to TRBJ2-1, with TRBD2 as a possible D gene (6 bases). Trimming took 4 bases from V and 4 from J, leaving 21 bases between them. CDR1 and CDR2 (germline): SGDLS, YYNGEE. The CDR3 totals 17 residues. CDR3 loop: CASSSGLSQDKYNEQFF. The CDR3 DNA sequence: TGTGCCAGCAGCTCGGGACTCTCACAAGATAAATACAATGAGCAGTTCTTC.

The chain employs TRBV19 and TRBJ2-2; 12 positions agree with TRBD1. CDR3 size: 16 residues. Trimming cost V 11 bases and J 8 bases; bases outside gene matches: 15. Germline CDR1 reads LNHDA; CDR2 reads SQIVND (reference sequence). The CDR3 is CASLAHRDRGPGELFF. In nucleotides, the CDR3 is TGTGCCTCTCTGGCCCACCGGGACAGGGGGCCGGGGGAGCTGTTTTTT.

This chain joins TRBV10-3 and TRBJ2-2, with 9 bases identical to TRBD1. The CDR3 has 13 amino acids. Unmatched junction bases numbered 6, after V lost 11 bases and J lost 5 bases. Germline CDR1 reads ENHRY; CDR2 reads SYGVKD. For the CDR3, the DNA is TGTGCCTCACGACAGGGGGGGACCGGGGAGCTGTTTTTT. It encodes CASRQGGTGELFF.

In DNA form, the CDR3 reads TGTGCCAGCAGTGAAGGGGGCGGGAGGTACCAAGAGACCCAGTACTTC. Residues: CASSEGGGRYQETQYF. V is TRBV6-1 and J is TRBJ2-5; 8 bases line up with TRBD2. V was clipped by 1 base and J by 0 bases; unmatched bases: 4. The germline gives CDR1 MNHNS, CDR2 SASEGT. The CDR3 contains 16 residues.

The chain uses TRBV5-5 and TRBJ1-5; D unclear. Germline values: CDR1 SGHKS, CDR2 YYEKEE (reference sequence). Trimming stripped 0 bases from V and 5 bases from J, with 9 bases between. This CDR3 spans 14 amino acids. CDR3 protein: CASSLDGIYQPQHF. In DNA form, the CDR3 reads TGTGCCAGCAGCTTGGACGGGATCTATCAGCCCCAGCATTTT.

V usage is TRBV19 and J usage is TRBJ1-5; the D gene is possibly TRBD1 (5 bases). The CDR3 runs to 15 residues. V was clipped by 5 bases and J by 2 bases, with 13 bases between them. The germline gives CDR1 LNHDA, CDR2 SQIVND (reference sequence). The CDR3 region is CASSDTPGGNQPQHF. The DNA of the CDR3 is TGTGCCAGTAGTGATACCCCGGGGGGCAATCAGCCCCAGCATTTT.

This chain uses TRBV24-1 with TRBJ2-1; D not certain. V lost 3 bases, J lost 3 bases, and 8 bases lay in between. Germline V gene lookup returns CDR1 KGHDR and CDR2 SFDVKD. The CDR3 is 14 residues long. In DNA, the CDR3 is TGTGCCACCAGTGATGGCGGCAGCTACAATGAGCAGTTCTTC. This gives the protein CATSDGGSYNEQFF.

This sequence joins TRBV5-4 and TRBJ2-5; 7 positions match TRBD1. Germline-derived CDR1 and CDR2 are SGHNT and YYREEE (reference sequence). Losses at the gene ends were 4 bases for V and 1 base for J; bases not matched to a gene: 4. There are 14 residues in the CDR3. The CDR3 nucleotides are TGTGCCAGCAGCCCCAGGACAGGCCAAGAGACCCAGTACTTC. This gives the protein CASSPRTGQETQYF. Full variable domain (missing parts from reference TRBV5-4 and TRBJ2-5): ETGVTQSPTHLIKTRGQQVTLRCSSQSGHNTVSWYQQALGQGPQFIFQYYREEENGRGNFPPRFSGLQFPNYSSELNVNALELDDSALYLCASSPRTGQETQYFGPGTRLLVL.

This clone is a singleton in its sample. The rearrangement links TRBV7-2 to TRBJ2-1; D remains ambiguous. V lost 0 bases, J lost 15 bases, and 18 bases lay in between. CDR1 is SGHTA and CDR2 is FQGNSA in the germline V gene. This CDR3 spans 14 amino acids. DNA of the CDR3: TGTGCCAGCAGCTTAGCCCCTGGAGCACCCGTTGCGTTCTTC. Encoded protein: CASSLAPGAPVAFF.

CDR3 loop: CAHDSPTEGYTIYF. Written as DNA, the CDR3 is TGTGCCCACGACAGTCCCACGGAGGGATACACCATATATTTT. The gene calls are TRBV30 and TRBJ1-3, with TRBD1 as a possible D gene (5 bases). This CDR3 is built from 14 residues. CDR1 GTSNPN and CDR2 SVGIG come from the germline V gene (reference sequence). The V gene lost 8 bases and the J gene lost 8 bases, with 22 bases spanning the gap.

This clone was seen a handful of times. The J gene is TRBJ1-4, the V gene TRBV9; D call uncertain. The CDR3 runs 12 residues. V gave up 2 bases and J gave up 7 bases, with 6 bases separating them. The germline V gene has CDR1 SGDLS and CDR2 YYNGEE. The CDR3 bases are TGTGCCAGCAGCGTCGAGGGTGAAAAACTGTTTTTT. This translates into CASSVEGEKLFF.

The chain joins TRBV4-2 to TRBJ2-7; 8 nucleotides align to TRBD2. V was pared by 5 bases and J by 2 bases, with 8 bases of the junction left unmatched. This CDR3 is 15 amino acids long. The V gene's germline CDR1 is LGHNA and CDR2 YNFKEQ. The DNA of the CDR3 is TGTGCCAGCAGCTCGGGGGGGCCAACCCCCTACGAGCAGTACTTC. It is translated as CASSSGGPTPYEQYF.

The CDR3 spells CASSLEEGGRYDTQYF. The CDR3 DNA reads as TGCGCCAGCAGCTTGGAAGAGGGCGGGAGGTACGATACGCAGTATTTT. The J gene is TRBJ2-3, the V gene TRBV5-1; the match to TRBD2 covers 8 bases. Trimming at V came to 0 bases and at J to 6 bases, leaving 9 bases not matched to a gene. This CDR3 contains 16 residues. Germline V CDR1 and CDR2: SGHRS, YFSETQ.

This chain links TRBV18 with TRBJ1-4; TRBD1 might be the D (5 bases). V lost 0 bases and J lost 4, with 9 bases in between. The length of the CDR3 is 15 residues. Germline V CDR1 and CDR2: KGHSH, LQKENI. CDR3: CASSPPADSNEKLFF. The CDR3, as DNA: TGTGCCAGCTCACCACCGGCAGACAGTAATGAAAAACTGTTTTTT.

The CDR3 DNA reads as TGTGCCAGCAGCCCCAGCGGGAGGGCAGAGACCCAGTACTTC. It yields the protein CASSPSGRAETQYF. The chain uses TRBV3-1 (or the pseudogene TRBV3-2) and TRBJ2-5; 10 bases are shared with TRBD2. This CDR3 has 14 amino acids. CDR1 is LGHDT and CDR2 is YNNKEL in the germline V gene (reference sequence). Unmatched junction bases numbered 3, after V lost 4 bases and J lost 4 bases.

This chain joins TRBV6-2 or TRBV6-3 and TRBJ2-2; 13 bases agree with TRBD2. Germline V gene sequence: CDR1 MNHEY, CDR2 SVGEGT. This CDR3 region has 17 residues. V shed 4 bases, J shed 4 bases, and the junction held 6 bases outside the gene matches. CDR3: CASSFLGLAGSTGELFF. The CDR3 bases are TGTGCCAGCAGTTTCTTGGGACTAGCGGGGTCCACCGGGGAGCTGTTTTTT.

This chain links TRBV7-2 with TRBJ2-1; 7 bases line up with TRBD1. The germline gives CDR1 SGHTA, CDR2 FQGNSA. The CDR3 has 14 amino acids. The junction had 4 bases not matched to a gene; V was cut back by 5 bases and J by 3 bases. CDR3 in amino acids: CASSLRQGYNEQFF. The CDR3 bases are TGTGCCAGCAGCCTCCGACAGGGCTACAATGAGCAGTTCTTC. The full variable domain, rest sourced from reference TRBV7-2 and TRBJ2-1, is GAGVSQSPSNKVTEKGKDVELRCDPISGHTALYWYRQSLGQGLEFLIYFQGNSAPDKSGLPSDRFSAERTGGSVSTLTIQRTQQEDSAVYLCASSLRQGYNEQFFGPGTRLTVL.